Below, 8 T cell receptor beta chains from the same sample are listed, as sequenced in a study of OX40 agonist ivuxolimab in advanced cancers. Assay used: immunoSEQ multiplex PCR; TCRdb lists only in-frame clones, some missing. The sample lists some 60,000 clones; around 86% were seen once. The source material was CD4+ or CD8+ T cells sorted from blood, sampled in a trial of the OX40 agonist ivuxolimab. These receptors all stem from an adult with an advanced solid tumor such as melanoma, head and neck, liver or kidney cancer.

The chain joins TRBV25-1 to TRBJ2-1, with a weak D call TRBD2 (5 bases). Trimming cost V 1 base and J 9 bases, with 16 bases left between them. Germline V lookup: CDR1 MGHDK, CDR2 SYGVNS. The CDR3 has 15 residues. The DNA of the CDR3 is TGTGCCAGCAGTGAATCGGACTGGGCGTCTAGTGAGCAGTTCTTC. Translation: CASSESDWASSEQFF.

The V gene is TRBV6-6, the J gene TRBJ1-5; D is unclear. The germline V gene encodes CDR1 MNHNY and CDR2 SVGAGI (reference sequence). Trimming took 10 bases from V and 3 from J, leaving 13 bases between them. This CDR3 contains 13 residues. CDR3 region: CAIREVINQPQHF. The CDR3 bases are TGTGCCATCCGGGAGGTAATCAATCAGCCCCAGCATTTT.

V and J are TRBV9 and TRBJ1-2; a possible D gene is TRBD1 (5 bases). Trimming took off 0 bases at V and 8 bases at J, with 14 bases between the two ends. Germline V gene sequence: CDR1 SGDLS, CDR2 YYNGEE. The CDR3 loop spans 14 amino acids. This CDR3 is CASSVAIGGNGYTF. DNA for the CDR3: TGTGCCAGCAGCGTAGCAATTGGGGGTAACGGCTACACCTTC.

There are a few counts of this clone. The chain uses TRBV2 and TRBJ1-1, with D maybe TRBD1 (5 bases). Looked up from germline, CDR1 is SNHLY and CDR2 is FYNNEI. The CDR3 contains 13 residues. V gave up 6 bases and J gave up 4 bases, with 12 bases separating them. The CDR3 loop reads CASRGDLATEAFF. The CDR3 region has the DNA TGTGCCAGCAGGGGGGACCTAGCCACTGAAGCTTTCTTT. The whole variable domain, remainder taken from reference TRBV2 and TRBJ1-1, is EPEVTQTPSHQVTQMGQEVILRCVPISNHLYFYWYRQILGQKVEFLVSFYNNEISEKSEIFDDQFSVERPDGSNFTLKIRSTKLEDSAMYFCASRGDLATEAFFGQGTRLTVV.

The chain joins TRBV28 to TRBJ2-7, with D possibly being TRBD1 (5 bases). The germline V and J ends were trimmed by 2 bases and 2 bases, with 19 bases remaining between them. Germline-derived CDR1 and CDR2 are MDHEN and SYDVKM. CDR3 length equals 17 residues. CDR3 region: CASSLQTSWQGAYEQYF. CDR3 bases: TGTGCCAGCAGTTTACAGACTTCATGGCAGGGTGCCTACGAGCAGTACTTC.

CDR3 nucleotides: TGTGCCAGCAACGAAGTGGGGGGTTTGAATCAGCCCCAGCATTTT. Translation: CASNEVGGLNQPQHF. V usage is TRBV6-6 and J usage is TRBJ1-5; D may be TRBD1 (5 bases). Trimming pared 7 bases from V and 4 bases from J, leaving 17 bases between. This CDR3 comprises 15 residues. The germline V gene encodes CDR1 MNHNY and CDR2 SVGAGI (reference sequence).

The chain's CDR3 is CASRGRTGGELFF. The DNA for the CDR3 is TGTGCCAGCAGGGGACGGACAGGGGGCGAGCTGTTTTTT. The chain is built from TRBV2 and TRBJ2-2, with 11 bases lining up with TRBD1. Germline CDR1 SNHLY, CDR2 FYNNEI. This CDR3 spans 13 amino acids. Trimming removed 6 bases from V and 11 bases from J; junction bases left unmatched: 5.

The V call is TRBV6-1, the J call TRBJ1-1; the D is unclear. There are 14 residues in the CDR3. Looked up from germline, CDR1 is MNHNS and CDR2 is SASEGT. The germline V and J ends were trimmed by 2 bases and 4 bases, with 11 bases remaining between them. The CDR3, as DNA: TGTGCCAGCAGTGAACTTCTTTCGATCACTGAAGCTTTCTTT. It yields the protein CASSELLSITEAFF.